A selection of T cell receptor beta chains follows, all from one sample in a study of regulatory T cells in long-lasting Graves disease. TCRdb redid the calling of the multiplex PCR reads with MiXCR, one entry per CDR3 protein. This table holds over 250,000 distinct CDR3 sequences, around 23% found once. The material sequenced was peripheral blood mononuclear cells (PBMCs), taken when the disease was refractory, from a patient treated with antithyroid drugs. The source is a female donor with Graves disease. Each CDR3 is given with its conserved first and last residue. The D gene is left open where the match is weak. Size values are once, few and many counts, or a class for expanded clones, and some rows have none.

V: TRBV2; D: .; length: 14; J: TRBJ1-5; size: few; CDR3: CASSVGRGDQPQHF; DNA: TGTGCCAGCAGTGTCGGCCGGGGTGATCAGCCCCAGCATTTT
V: TRBV10-1; D: TRBD2; length: 17; J: TRBJ2-7; size: .; CDR3: CASSGGLAATGGYEQYF; DNA: TGCGCCAGCAGTGGCGGACTAGCGGCAACAGGGGGATACGAGCAGTACTTC
V: TRBV28; D: .; length: 16; J: TRBJ2-4; size: many; CDR3: CASSPSTPLAKNIQYF; DNA: TGTGCCAGCAGTCCCTCAACCCCGCTAGCCAAAAACATTCAGTACTTC
V: TRBV4-1; D: .; length: 15; J: TRBJ1-1; size: few; CDR3: CASSLAGMAHTEAFF; DNA: TGCGCCAGCAGCCTAGCGGGGATGGCGCACACTGAAGCTTTCTTT
V: TRBV20-1; D: TRBD1; length: 15; J: TRBJ2-7; size: many; CDR3: CSASPRAGGYNEQYF; DNA: TGCAGTGCTAGCCCCAGAGCAGGGGGCTATAACGAGCAGTACTTC
V: TRBV20-1; D: .; length: 15; J: TRBJ1-1; size: few; CDR3: CSARGYRAANTEAFF; DNA: TGCAGTGCTAGAGGTTACAGGGCGGCGAACACTGAAGCTTTCTTT
V: TRBV12-3/TRBV12-4; D: .; length: 14; J: TRBJ2-5; size: .; CDR3: CASTQLGSYNEQYF; DNA: TGTGCCAGCACCCAACTAGGATCGTACAATGAGCAGTACTTC
V: TRBV12-3/TRBV12-4; D: TRBD2; length: 14; J: TRBJ2-5; size: many; CDR3: CASSASGRRETQYF; DNA: TGTGCCAGCAGCGCTAGCGGGAGGCGAGAGACCCAGTACTTC
V: TRBV20-1; D: TRBD2; length: 19; J: TRBJ2-7; size: .; CDR3: CSARIPGLAGSPGTYEQYF; DNA: TGCAGTGCTAGAATTCCGGGACTAGCGGGATCGCCCGGCACCTACGAGCAGTACTTC
V: TRBV20-1; D: TRBD2; length: 16; J: TRBJ2-2; size: .; CDR3: CSARDLSGSRTGELFF; DNA: TGCAGTGCTAGAGATCTTAGCGGGAGTCGTACCGGGGAGCTGTTTTTT
V: TRBV3-1; D: .; length: 13; J: TRBJ1-5; size: .; CDR3: CASSPQLNQPQHF; DNA: TGTGCCAGCAGCCCTCAACTCAATCAGCCCCAGCATTTT
V: TRBV7-2; D: TRBD1; length: 14; J: TRBJ1-2; size: many; CDR3: CASSFQDRVGGYTF; DNA: TGTGCCAGCAGCTTCCAGGACAGGGTTGGTGGCTACACCTTC
V: TRBV5-1; D: TRBD1; length: 18; J: TRBJ1-4; size: many; CDR3: CASSLGRSIRTGPEKLFF; DNA: TGCGCCAGCAGCTTGGGACGTTCGATCCGGACAGGGCCGGAAAAACTGTTTTTT
V: TRBV7-9; D: TRBD2; length: 16; J: TRBJ2-7; size: .; CDR3: CASSFLLAGAPYEQYF; DNA: TGTGCCAGCAGCTTCCTCCTAGCGGGAGCACCCTACGAGCAGTACTTC
V: TRBV20-1; D: .; length: 16; J: TRBJ2-3; size: few; CDR3: CSALNQGPSGTDTQYF; DNA: TGCAGTGCTCTCAATCAGGGACCCTCAGGCACAGATACGCAGTATTTT
V: TRBV2; D: .; length: 13; J: TRBJ2-2; size: many; CDR3: CASSPQGPGELFF; DNA: TGTGCCAGCAGTCCCCAAGGCCCCGGGGAGCTGTTTTTT
V: TRBV6-1; D: TRBD1; length: 18; J: TRBJ1-5; size: .; CDR3: CASRSPGQGAQGNQPQHF; DNA: TGTGCCAGCAGGTCCCCGGGACAGGGGGCTCAGGGGAATCAGCCCCAGCATTTT
V: TRBV27; D: .; length: 19; J: TRBJ2-5; size: few; CDR3: CASSLSGRRFSPIQETQYF; DNA: TGTGCCAGCAGTTTATCCGGCCGCCGGTTTTCTCCTATCCAAGAGACCCAGTACTTC
V: TRBV19; D: .; length: 14; J: TRBJ1-5; size: .; CDR3: CASSKGYSNQPQHF; DNA: TGTGCCAGTAGCAAGGGGTATAGCAATCAGCCCCAGCATTTT
V: TRBV7-2; D: .; length: 15; J: TRBJ2-1; size: many; CDR3: CASTSGAPRYNEQFF; DNA: TGTGCCAGCACGTCGGGAGCGCCAAGGTACAATGAGCAGTTCTTC
V: TRBV6-2/TRBV6-3; D: .; length: 16; J: TRBJ1-4; size: many; CDR3: CASSYSADATNEKLFF; DNA: TGTGCCAGCAGTTACTCGGCGGACGCAACTAATGAAAAACTGTTTTTT
V: TRBV5-4; D: .; length: 16; J: TRBJ1-6; size: .; CDR3: CASSSPVVQWNSPLHF; DNA: TGTGCCAGCAGCTCTCCAGTCGTACAGTGGAATTCACCCCTCCACTTT